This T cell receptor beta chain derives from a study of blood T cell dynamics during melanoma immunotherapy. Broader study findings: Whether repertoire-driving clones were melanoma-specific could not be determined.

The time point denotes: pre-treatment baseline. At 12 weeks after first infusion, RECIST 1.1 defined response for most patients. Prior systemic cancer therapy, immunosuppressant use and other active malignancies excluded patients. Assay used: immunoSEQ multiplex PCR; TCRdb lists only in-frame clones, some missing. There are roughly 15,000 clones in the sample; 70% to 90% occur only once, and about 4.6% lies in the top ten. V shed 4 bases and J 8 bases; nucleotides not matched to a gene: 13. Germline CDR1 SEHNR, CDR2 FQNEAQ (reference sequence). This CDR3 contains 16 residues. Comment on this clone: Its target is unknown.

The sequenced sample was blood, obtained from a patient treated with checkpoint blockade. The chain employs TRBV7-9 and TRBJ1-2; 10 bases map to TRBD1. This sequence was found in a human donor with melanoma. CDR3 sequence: CASSSSVGQGFEGYTF. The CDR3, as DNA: TGTGCCAGCAGCTCTAGTGTGGGACAGGGGTTCGAGGGCTACACCTTC.